The following is a T cell receptor (beta chain) sequence with its context. Participants, roughly 18 to 90 years old, spanned some 23 US areas. Assignment of participants to cohorts was predicated upon participant-reported clinical history. The recovered donors of Cohort 3 showed two negative PCRs, clearance, or symptom resolution. Assay used: immunoSEQ multiplex PCR; TCRdb lists only in-frame clones, some missing. The data hold roughly 170,000 clones, with around 80% observed a single time. The data were taken from a study of blood T cell repertoires in COVID-19. Study in general: The samples span acute and convalescent COVID-19 from the United States, Italy and Spain.

The CDR3 is made up of 16 amino acids. With V trimmed by 3 bases and J by 5 bases, 7 bases remained unmatched. Germline CDR1 reads MDHEN; CDR2 reads SYDVKM. The J gene is TRBJ2-1, the V gene TRBV28, with 10 bases fitting TRBD1. The sequencing input was PBMCs or T cells enriched from blood (not recorded which). The source is a man between 45 and 60 years old who had recovered from COVID-19. CDR3 sequence: CASSLEGQGFNNEQFF. In nucleotides, the CDR3 is TGTGCCAGCAGTTTGGAGGGACAGGGGTTCAACAATGAGCAGTTCTTC.